The clone carrying this TCR beta chain has just a few counts. The record originates from a study of cytomegalovirus exposure and HLA in healthy donors. The assay was immunoSEQ multiplex PCR, and TCRdb's table has in-frame clones only and misses some. The sample contains roughly 310,000 clones, nearly 90% of which appear only once. V lost 7 bases to trimming and J lost 6 bases, with 15 bases between them. The CDR3 runs to 13 residues. CDR1 and CDR2 (germline): PRHDT, FYEKMQ (reference sequence). The sequence came from a man aged 25 to 40 in good health and CMV-seronegative. The chain carries TRBV13 and TRBJ1-1; D uncertain. Source material: PBMCs. The CDR3 DNA follows: TGTGCCAGCACCCTATACGGGAGCCCTGAAGCTTTCTTT. This gives the protein CASTLYGSPEAFF.